The table lists the clone carrying this T cell receptor beta chain with a few counts. CDR3 length equals 15 residues. Germline CDR1 reads SGHKS; CDR2 reads YYEKEE (reference sequence). With 3 bases clipped from V and 4 bases from J, the junction kept 4 bases outside the gene matches. This record belongs to a study of cytotoxic CD8 clonotypes in ibrutinib-treated CLL. This table comes from immunoSEQ multiplex PCR, and its TCRdb copy is limited to in-frame clones, with some not included. This table has around 15,000 clones, over 60% appearing once. This receptor was obtained from a human donor with chronic lymphocytic leukemia. The chain combines TRBV5-5 with TRBJ2-2; 9 bases are shared with TRBD1. Here the sequenced sample was PBMCs, taken before ibrutinib treatment. The CDR3 nucleotides are TGTGCCAGCAGCTGGACAGGGGAGAGCACCGGGGAGCTGTTTTTT. This encodes CASSWTGESTGELFF.